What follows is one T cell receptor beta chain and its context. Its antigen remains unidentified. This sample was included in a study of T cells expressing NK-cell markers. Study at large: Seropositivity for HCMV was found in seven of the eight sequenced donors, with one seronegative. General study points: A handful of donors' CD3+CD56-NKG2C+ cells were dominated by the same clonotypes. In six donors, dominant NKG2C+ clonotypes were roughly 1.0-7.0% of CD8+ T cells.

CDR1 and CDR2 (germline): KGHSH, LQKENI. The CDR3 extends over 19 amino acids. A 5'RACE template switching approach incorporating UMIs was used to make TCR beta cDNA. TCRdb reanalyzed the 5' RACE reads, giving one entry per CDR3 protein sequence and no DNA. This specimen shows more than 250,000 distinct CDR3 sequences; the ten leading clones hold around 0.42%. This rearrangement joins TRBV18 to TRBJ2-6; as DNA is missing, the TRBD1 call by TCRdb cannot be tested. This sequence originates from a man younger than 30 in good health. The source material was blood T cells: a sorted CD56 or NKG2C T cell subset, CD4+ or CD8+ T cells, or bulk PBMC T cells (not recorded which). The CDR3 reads CASSRTVPGQGSGANVLTF.